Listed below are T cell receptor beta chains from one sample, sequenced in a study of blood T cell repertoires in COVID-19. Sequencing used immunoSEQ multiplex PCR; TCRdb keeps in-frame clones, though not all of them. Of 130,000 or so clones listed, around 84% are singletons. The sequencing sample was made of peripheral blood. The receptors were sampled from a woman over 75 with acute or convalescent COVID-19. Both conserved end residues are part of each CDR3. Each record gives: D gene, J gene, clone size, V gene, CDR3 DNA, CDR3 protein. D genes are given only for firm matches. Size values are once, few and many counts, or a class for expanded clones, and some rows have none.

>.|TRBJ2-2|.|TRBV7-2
TGTGCCAGCAGTGGGGGCAAGTGGACCGGGGAGCTGTTTTTT
CASSGGKWTGELFF
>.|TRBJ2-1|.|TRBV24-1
TGTGCCACCAGTGAAGCCGGCTCCTACAATGAGCAGTTCTTC
CATSEAGSYNEQFF
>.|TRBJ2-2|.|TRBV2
TGTGCCACGGCCCTGACAGGAGCTACGAACACCGGGGAGCTGTTTTTT
CATALTGATNTGELFF
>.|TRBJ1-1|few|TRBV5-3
TGTGCCAGAAGCTCAGGGCACGGAACTGAAGCTTTCTTT
CARSSGHGTEAFF
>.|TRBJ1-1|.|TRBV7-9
TGTGCCAGCAGCTTAGGAGGTCGCATCCCGAACACTGAAGCTTTCTTT
CASSLGGRIPNTEAFF
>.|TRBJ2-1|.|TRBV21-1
TGTGCCAGCAGCAACCTTAAGACAGGGCCCCCGAGGAATGAGCAGTTCTTC
CASSNLKTGPPRNEQFF
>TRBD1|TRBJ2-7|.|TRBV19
TGTGCCAGTAGCGTCCCGGGACAGAGGTTCAGGTACTTC
CASSVPGQRFRYF
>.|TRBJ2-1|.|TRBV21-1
TGTGCCAGCAGTAAGTGGGGGACAGGGGATTACAATGAGCAGTTCTTC
CASSKWGTGDYNEQFF
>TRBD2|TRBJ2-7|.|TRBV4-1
TGCGCCAGCAGCCAACTCAATAGCGGGAGGGCCGAATCCTACGAGCAGTACTTC
CASSQLNSGRAESYEQYF
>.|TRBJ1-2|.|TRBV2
TGTGCCAGCGGGGTCACTTCGGGGTATGGCTACACCTTC
CASGVTSGYGYTF
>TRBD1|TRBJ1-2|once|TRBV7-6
TGTGCCAGCAGCTCCGGACAGGGGACAAACTATGGCTACACCTTC
CASSSGQGTNYGYTF
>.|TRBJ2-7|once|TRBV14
TGTGCCAGCAGTAACACCTACGAGCAGTACTTC
CASSNTYEQYF
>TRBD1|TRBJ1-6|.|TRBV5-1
TGCGCCAGCTACGCACATATCACAGGGGACCAGCGGGCGAATAATTCACCCCTCCACTTT
CASYAHITGDQRANNSPLHF